This note documents a single T cell receptor (beta chain) sequence. This clonotype was counted between two and nine times. The target of this receptor is not known. Qualities for individual bases were not recorded, and no much larger clone is one base off. Counted from cysteine to phenylalanine, this CDR3 has 12 amino acids. The kept DNA is CDR3 alone, 36 bases in frame from the first base. V lost 4 bases and J lost 12 bases; the stretch between them is 14 bases long. The germline V gene provides CDR1 SGHDT and CDR2 YYEEEE. The data originate from a study of T cell repertoires in cytomegalovirus infection (dated by TCRdb to the late 2010s). In the study overall: Recently identified HLA-C-restricted CMV epitopes, whose presentation resists viral immunomodulation, were targeted by peptide stimulations together with well-studied HLA-B-restricted epitopes. Donor HLA type was relevant to the analysis, as public TCR beta signatures indicated carriage of CMV infection together with the matching HLA type.

Study-wide conclusions, independent of this receptor: In both this cohort and an independent roughly 400-donor cohort, the cumulative frequency of public TCR beta family members distinguished carriers of CMV infection plus the relevant HLA type. In the ex vivo response, HLA-C-restricted CMV-specific TCR beta clonotypes were dominant, and in two of eight donors the single most frequent clonotype came from this HLA-C-restricted group.

Sequenced using an Illumina HiSeq 1500. Through fastp at Q25 and MiXCR, TCRdb rebuilt clones from the public reads, retaining in-frame beta chains. Every CDR3 protein is listed once, alongside the most common genes and DNA of its rows. The table for this sample lists roughly 19,000 distinct CDR3 sequences; about 39% of them were counted only once. Of the sample, about 94% is held by the ten largest clones. The meaning of the sample's treatment or condition label: in vitro stimulation with specific CMV peptide epitopes to enrich CMV-specific T cells. The rearranged segments are TRBV5-6 and TRBJ2-1; the D gene is unclear. This sequence was found in a human donor in good health (CMV status not recorded). Some clones in this sample may be carry-over from other donors' samples. The sample was CD8+ T cells from cultured PBMCs, taken from culture after CMV antigen stimulation. The DNA sequence reads TGTGCCAGCAGCGGAACCTCATCCATGCAGTTCTTC. This sequence encodes CASSGTSSMQFF.